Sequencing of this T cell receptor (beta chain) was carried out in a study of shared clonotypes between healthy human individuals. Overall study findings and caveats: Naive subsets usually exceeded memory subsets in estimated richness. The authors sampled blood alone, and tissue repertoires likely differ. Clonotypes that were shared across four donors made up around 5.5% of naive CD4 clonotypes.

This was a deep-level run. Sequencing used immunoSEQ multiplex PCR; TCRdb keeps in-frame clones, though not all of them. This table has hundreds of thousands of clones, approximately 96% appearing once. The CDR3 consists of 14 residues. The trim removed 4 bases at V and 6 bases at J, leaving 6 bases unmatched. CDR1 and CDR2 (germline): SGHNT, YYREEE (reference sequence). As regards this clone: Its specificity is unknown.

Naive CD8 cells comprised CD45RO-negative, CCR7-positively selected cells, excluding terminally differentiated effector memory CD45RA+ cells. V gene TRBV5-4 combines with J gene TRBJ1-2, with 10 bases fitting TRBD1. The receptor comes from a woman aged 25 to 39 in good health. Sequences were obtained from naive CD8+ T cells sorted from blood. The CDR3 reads CASSLGTGEHGYTF. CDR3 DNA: TGTGCCAGCAGCCTGGGGACAGGGGAACATGGCTACACCTTC.